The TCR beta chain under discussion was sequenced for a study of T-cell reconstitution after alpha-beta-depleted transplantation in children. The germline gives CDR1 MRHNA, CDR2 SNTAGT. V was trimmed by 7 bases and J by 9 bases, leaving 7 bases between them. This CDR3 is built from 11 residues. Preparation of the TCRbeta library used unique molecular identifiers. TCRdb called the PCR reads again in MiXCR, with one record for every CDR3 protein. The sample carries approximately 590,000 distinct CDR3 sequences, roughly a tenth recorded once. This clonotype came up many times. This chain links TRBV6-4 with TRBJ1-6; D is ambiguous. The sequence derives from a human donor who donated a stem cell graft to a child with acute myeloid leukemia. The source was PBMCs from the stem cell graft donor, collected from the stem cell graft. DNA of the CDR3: TGTGCCAGCAATTGGGCTTCACCCCTCCACTTT. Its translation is CASNWASPLHF.